The subject of this entry is one TCR beta chain. As yet, its antigen is unknown. This entry belongs to a study of cytomegalovirus exposure and HLA in healthy donors. Background on the study: Of all 398 donors who were genotyped, around 79% belonged to the Caucasian-associated ancestry cluster.

J was trimmed by 8 bases and V by 5 bases; bases with no gene match: 6. This CDR3 contains 14 residues. In germline, CDR1 is MNHEY, CDR2 SMNVEV (reference sequence). Study-wide results and caveats: In vitro experiments confirmed that a few CMV-associated chains were specific for CMV antigens. The study recorded 150 to 200 TCR beta chains that were cytomegalovirus-associated.

Use of 60 Vbeta and 13 Jbeta primers characterized the PCR. This table comes from immunoSEQ multiplex PCR, and its TCRdb copy is limited to in-frame clones, with some not included. The sample records approximately 110,000 clones, 60% to 75% being singletons. The TCR sequence derives from a man aged 35-49 years in good health and CMV-seropositive. The sample consisted of PBMCs. The V and J genes are TRBV27 and TRBJ1-4, with 9 bases that match TRBD1. The CDR3 reads CASSQHGTGEKLFF. Here the CDR3 DNA reads TGTGCCAGCAGTCAGCACGGGACAGGGGAAAAACTGTTTTTT.